This is a list of T cell receptor beta chains from one sample in a study of blood T cell repertoires in COVID-19. Clones were read by immunoSEQ multiplex PCR, and TCRdb kept only the in-frame ones, dropping some. The sample lists some 120,000 clones; about 85% were seen once. Sequencing was performed on peripheral blood. Receptors were obtained from a woman older than 75 with acute or convalescent COVID-19. The CDR3 runs from the conserved cysteine through the conserved F or W. A D gene is named only where the DNA matches it firmly. Only some rows state a clone size, as once, few, many or a class for expanded clones.

v_gene	j_gene	abundance	d_gene	CDR3nt	CDR3aa
TRBV9	TRBJ1-2	.	TRBD1	TGTGCCAGCAGCGCAGGGGGGATTAGGACAGGGGCGAATGGCTACACCTTC	CASSAGGIRTGANGYTF
TRBV2	TRBJ2-5	.	.	TGTGCCAGCAGACCCCTTGGGCTACAAGAGACCCAGTACTTC	CASRPLGLQETQYF
TRBV28	TRBJ1-1	once	.	TGTGCCAGCAGCCCTCAGGTGTACACTGAAGCTTTCTTT	CASSPQVYTEAFF
TRBV6-5	TRBJ1-1	.	.	TGTGCCAGCAGTCACTACGGGGGGCAAGGCACTGAAGCTTTCTTT	CASSHYGGQGTEAFF
TRBV4-1	TRBJ1-1	.	.	TGCGCCAGCAGCCAGGTAGGGGGTACTGAAGCTTTCTTT	CASSQVGGTEAFF
TRBV7-9	TRBJ1-6	.	.	TGTGCCAGCAGCTTGGTAGGGTTGACTAGCTCCTATAATTCACCCCTCCACTTT	CASSLVGLTSSYNSPLHF
TRBV27	TRBJ1-4	.	.	TGTGCCAGCAGTTCCGTTACAACTAATGAAAAACTGTTTTTT	CASSSVTTNEKLFF
TRBV11-2	TRBJ2-7	.	.	TGTGCCAGCAGCTTGGAGGGGTATACCTACGAGCAGTACTTC	CASSLEGYTYEQYF
TRBV5-1	TRBJ2-7	.	.	TGCGCCAGCAGCGATCAACAGGGAGTCTACGAGCAGTACTTC	CASSDQQGVYEQYF
TRBV3-1/TRBV3-2	TRBJ1-1	.	.	TGTGCCAGCAGCCCCGGGACAAACACTGAAGCTTTCTTT	CASSPGTNTEAFF
TRBV7-2	TRBJ2-3	.	.	TGTGCCAGCAGCTCCAGGGGCCGCACAGATACGCAGTATTTT	CASSSRGRTDTQYF
TRBV5-6	TRBJ2-7	.	TRBD2	TGTGCCAGCAGCGCCGGGACTAGCTTTGACGAGCAGTACTTC	CASSAGTSFDEQYF
TRBV12-3/TRBV12-4	TRBJ2-5	.	.	TGTGCCAGCAGTCCCCGGACAGAAGAGACCCAGTACTTC	CASSPRTEETQYF
TRBV3-1/TRBV3-2	TRBJ2-1	.	TRBD1	TGTGCCAGCAGCCACCGATGGGGACAGGGTAATGAGCAGTTCTTC	CASSHRWGQGNEQFF
TRBV7-2	TRBJ1-1	.	.	TGTGCCAGCCTCGGGGGGGCCATGAACACTGAAGCTTTCTTT	CASLGGAMNTEAFF
TRBV4-2	TRBJ2-1	.	TRBD2	TGTGCCAGCAGCCCGGCAAGACTAGCGTTCGATGAGCAGTTCTTC	CASSPARLAFDEQFF
TRBV19	TRBJ1-1	.	TRBD1	TGTGCCAGTAGTTCAGGGACAGGGATAGTGTTGGCTGAAGCTTTCTTT	CASSSGTGIVLAEAFF
TRBV2	TRBJ2-2	.	TRBD1	TGTGCCACGGGACAGGGGTCGAACACCGGGGAGCTGTTTTTT	CATGQGSNTGELFF
TRBV11-2	TRBJ2-7	.	.	TGTGCCAGCTCGGGATTTTCCTACGAGCAGTACTTC	CASSGFSYEQYF
TRBV12-5	TRBJ1-4	.	TRBD1	TGTGCTAGTGGTTTGGCAAACAGGGGAAAACTGTTTTTT	CASGLANRGKLFF
TRBV18	TRBJ1-3	.	TRBD1	TGTGCCAGCTCACCCACACAGGGGGGTTCTGGAAACACCATATATTTT	CASSPTQGGSGNTIYF
TRBV9	TRBJ2-5	.	.	TGTGCCAGCAGTCCCGGGACTTTGTACCAAGAGACCCAGTACTTC	CASSPGTLYQETQYF
TRBV5-1	TRBJ1-4	.	TRBD1	TGCGCCAGCAGCTTCGGACAGGGCCAATGGAAACTGTTTTTT	CASSFGQGQWKLFF
TRBV5-4	TRBJ2-5	.	.	TGTGCCAGCAGCTTGGTTGGGACAAAGGAGACCCAGTACTTC	CASSLVGTKETQYF
TRBV7-9	TRBJ1-1	once	.	TGTGCCAGCAGCACACTTACAGGGCGCACTGAAGCTTTCTTT	CASSTLTGRTEAFF
TRBV5-5	TRBJ1-2	few	.	TGTGCCAGCAGCTTGATAACAGGAGAACACCCCTCCTTC	CASSLITGEHPSF
TRBV9	TRBJ2-5	once	TRBD2	TGTGCCAGCAGCGTTCAGGCTAGCGGGGCCCAAGAGACCCAGTACTTC	CASSVQASGAQETQYF
TRBV3-1/TRBV3-2	TRBJ1-2	.	.	TGTGCCAGCAGCCAAGCTCCAGTGGGCTACACCTTC	CASSQAPVGYTF
TRBV27	TRBJ1-1	.	.	TGTGCCAGCAGTCATACCCTGGGGGGAGGTACTGAAGCTTTCTTT	CASSHTLGGGTEAFF
TRBV11-2	TRBJ1-6	.	.	TGTGCCAGCAGCCCCTACCGTACCCTCCGGGAGAACCTTAATTCACCCCTCCACTTT	CASSPYRTLRENLNSPLHF
TRBV9	TRBJ1-4	.	.	TGTGCCAACCCGGGAAAAAGGAATGAAAAACTGTTTTTT	CANPGKRNEKLFF
TRBV5-1	TRBJ2-2	.	.	TGCGCCAGCAAGGGGACAATGAACACCGGGGAGCTGTTTTTT	CASKGTMNTGELFF
TRBV2	TRBJ1-1	.	.	TGTGCCAGCAGTGAGAATCGGGAGGCTGAAGCTTTCTTT	CASSENREAEAFF
TRBV7-8	TRBJ1-2	.	TRBD1	TGTGCCAGCAGCTTAGGGACAGGGCTTCGTAGCTACACCTTC	CASSLGTGLRSYTF
TRBV7-9	TRBJ1-1	.	.	TGTGCCAGCCCAGCCGACTCCATGAACACTGAAGCTTTCTTT	CASPADSMNTEAFF
TRBV19	TRBJ1-5	.	TRBD1	TGTGCCAGTAAGAGCGGGCGGACAGGGGGCCCTCAGCCCCAGCATTTT	CASKSGRTGGPQPQHF
TRBV6-5	TRBJ2-2	.	TRBD1	TGTGCCAGCACCGGGACAGCCGCCACCGGGGAGCTGTTTTTT	CASTGTAATGELFF
TRBV9	TRBJ2-2	.	.	TGTGCCAGCAGCGTGGACTCACTTCTGCCCGGGGAGCTGTTTTTT	CASSVDSLLPGELFF
TRBV5-4	TRBJ2-1	.	TRBD2	TGTGCCAGCAGCTTGGTTGGTGTGCGGGGGGGCAATGAGCAGTTCTTC	CASSLVGVRGGNEQFF
TRBV7-2	TRBJ1-2	.	.	TGTGCCAGCAGCCCAAACAGGGATGCCAACTATGGCTACACCTTC	CASSPNRDANYGYTF
TRBV18	TRBJ1-2	.	TRBD1	TGTGCCAGCTCACCAGCCGGACAGGGCTATGGCTACACCTTC	CASSPAGQGYGYTF
TRBV3-1/TRBV3-2	TRBJ1-2	.	.	TGTGCCAGCAGCCAAGATGTAGGGAGAGGCTATGGCTACACCTTC	CASSQDVGRGYGYTF